This T cell receptor beta chain originates from a study of blood T cell repertoires in COVID-19. Overall study context: The United States, Italy and Spain provided the acute and convalescent COVID-19 samples.

In the authors' workflow: Using reference gene primer amplification, nucleated cell counts were estimated. Sequencing used immunoSEQ multiplex PCR; TCRdb keeps in-frame clones, though not all of them. The V and J calls and clone size are taken from that table; D and trimming were inferred from the DNA. There are hundreds of thousands of clones in the sample; about nine tenths occur only once, and approximately 6.1% lies in the top ten. Between the trimmed V and J ends, which lost 5 bases and 1 base, there was a span of 16 bases. There are 16 residues in the CDR3. CDR1 is MDHEN, CDR2 SYDVKM, per germline.

This chain links TRBV28 with TRBJ2-3; tentatively, D is TRBD1 (6 bases). This sequence originates from an elderly man with acute or convalescent COVID-19. Sequencing was done on a sample of peripheral blood. The CDR3 DNA reads TGTGCCAGCAGTACAATCAGGGGAAGTGGCACAGATACGCAGTATTTT. Its protein product is CASSTIRGSGTDTQYF.